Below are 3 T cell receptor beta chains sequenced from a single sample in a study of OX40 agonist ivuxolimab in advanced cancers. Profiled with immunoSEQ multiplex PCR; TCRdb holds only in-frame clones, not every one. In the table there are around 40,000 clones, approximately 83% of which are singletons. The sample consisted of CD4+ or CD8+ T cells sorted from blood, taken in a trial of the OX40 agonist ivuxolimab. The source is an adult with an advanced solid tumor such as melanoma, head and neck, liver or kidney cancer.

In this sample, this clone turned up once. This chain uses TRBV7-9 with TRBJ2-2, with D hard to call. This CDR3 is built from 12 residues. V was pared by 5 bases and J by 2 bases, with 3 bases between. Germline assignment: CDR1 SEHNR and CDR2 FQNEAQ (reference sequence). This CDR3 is CASSINTGELFF. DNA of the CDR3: TGTGCCAGCAGCATTAACACCGGGGAGCTGTTTTTT.

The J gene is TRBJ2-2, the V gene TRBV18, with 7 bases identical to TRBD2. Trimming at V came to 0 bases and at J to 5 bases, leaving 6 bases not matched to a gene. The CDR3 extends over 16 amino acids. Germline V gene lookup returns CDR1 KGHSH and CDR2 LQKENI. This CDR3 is CASSPPAGVETGELFF. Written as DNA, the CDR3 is TGTGCCAGCTCACCACCGGCGGGAGTGGAGACCGGGGAGCTGTTTTTT.

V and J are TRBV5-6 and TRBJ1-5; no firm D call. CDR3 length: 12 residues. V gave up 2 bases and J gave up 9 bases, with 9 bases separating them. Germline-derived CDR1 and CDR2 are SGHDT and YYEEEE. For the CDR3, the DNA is TGTGCCAGCAGCTTTGGTGGTTGGCCCCAGCATTTT. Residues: CASSFGGWPQHF.